This TCR beta chain stems from a study of blood T cell repertoires in COVID-19. The Seattle patients, enrolled during active infection, were followed longitudinally. Some clones are missing from TCRdb's copy, which holds only in-frame ones; the method was immunoSEQ multiplex PCR. Among more than 200,000 clones listed, around 86% were seen once. The CDR3 loop spans 14 amino acids. Germline lookup yields CDR1 LGHDT and CDR2 YNNKEL (reference sequence). Trimming took 4 bases from V and 1 from J, leaving 10 bases between them. The V gene is TRBV3-1 (or the pseudogene TRBV3-2), the J gene TRBJ1-1; D gene uncertain. This sequence originates from an elderly woman with COVID-19, enrolled during active disease. Material for sequencing was peripheral blood. CDR3 protein: CASSPRQTNTEAFF. As DNA, the CDR3 is TGTGCCAGCAGCCCACGACAAACGAACACTGAAGCTTTCTTT.